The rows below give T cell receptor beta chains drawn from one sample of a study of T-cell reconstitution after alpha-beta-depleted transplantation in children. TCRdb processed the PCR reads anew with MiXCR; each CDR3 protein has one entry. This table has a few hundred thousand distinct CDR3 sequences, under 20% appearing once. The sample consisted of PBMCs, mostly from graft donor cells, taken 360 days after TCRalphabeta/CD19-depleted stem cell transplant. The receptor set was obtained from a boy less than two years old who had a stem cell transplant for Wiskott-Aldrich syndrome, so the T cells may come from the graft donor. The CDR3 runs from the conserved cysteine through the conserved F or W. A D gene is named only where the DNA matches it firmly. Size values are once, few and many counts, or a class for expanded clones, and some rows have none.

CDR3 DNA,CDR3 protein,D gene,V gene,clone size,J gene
TGTGCCAGCGTACTACCGGGAGGAAGGCAGACCCAGTACTTC,CASVLPGGRQTQYF,TRBD2,TRBV6-2/TRBV6-3,few,TRBJ2-5
TGTGCCAGCAGTACCGGACAGGGAAGGAAAGCTTTCTTT,CASSTGQGRKAFF,TRBD1,TRBV27,-,TRBJ1-1
TGTGCCAGCAGCGCGGACAGGGTTACAAATACGCAGTATTTT,CASSADRVTNTQYF,TRBD1,TRBV27,few,TRBJ2-3
TGTGCCAGCAGCTTAGCGGGACAGGCAAACACCATATATTTT,CASSLAGQANTIYF,TRBD1,TRBV7-9,-,TRBJ1-3
TGCAGCGCCTTCCCGGTAGGGTCAAAGGGTGAGCAGTTCTTC,CSAFPVGSKGEQFF,-,TRBV29-1,-,TRBJ2-1
TGTGCCATCAGCTACGGGGGGGCCTACAATGAGCAGTTCTTC,CAISYGGAYNEQFF,TRBD2,TRBV10-3,-,TRBJ2-1
TGCGCCAGCAGCTTGGTTAGCGGGAGGGCCCAGGGCTACGAGCAGTACTTC,CASSLVSGRAQGYEQYF,TRBD2,TRBV5-1,-,TRBJ2-7
TGTGCCAGCAGTTTGGTCCCGGAGACCCAGTACTTC,CASSLVPETQYF,-,TRBV12-3/TRBV12-4,many,TRBJ2-5
TGCGCCAGCAGCCATAGGCAGCCGAGCTCCTACAATGAGCAGTTCTTC,CASSHRQPSSYNEQFF,-,TRBV4-1,-,TRBJ2-1
TGCGCCAGCAGCCAAGGGCAGAGGGCTAATGAAAAACTGTTTTTT,CASSQGQRANEKLFF,-,TRBV4-1,-,TRBJ1-4
TGTGCCAGCTCACCCACTAGCGGGAGGGGAAATGAGCAGTTCTTC,CASSPTSGRGNEQFF,TRBD2,TRBV18,few,TRBJ2-1
TGTGCCTGGAGTGTATGGTCACTACTAGCGGGGGGGTTAGGGTACAATGAGCAGTTCTTC,CAWSVWSLLAGGLGYNEQFF,TRBD2,TRBV30,-,TRBJ2-1
TGCAGCGTTGTATATCCCGGTACATACATTCAGTACTTC,CSVVYPGTYIQYF,-,TRBV29-1,few,TRBJ2-4
TGCAGTGCTCGCGGGAGGGCCTTGTACAATGAGCAGTTCTTC,CSARGRALYNEQFF,TRBD2,TRBV20-1,-,TRBJ2-1
TGTGCCACCAGTCGTGAAGCGAACACCGGGGAGCTGTTTTTT,CATSREANTGELFF,-,TRBV24-1,-,TRBJ2-2
TGTGCCAGCAGCCAAGCCCGGGACAGGGGGTACGAGCAGTACTTC,CASSQARDRGYEQYF,TRBD1,TRBV4-2,-,TRBJ2-7
TGCAGTGCTAGAGGGAGACGGGAGTTCATTTACAATGAGCAGTTCTTC,CSARGRREFIYNEQFF,-,TRBV20-1,-,TRBJ2-1
TGTGCCACCAGTGATTTTGGGACTAGCAGTGAGCAGTTCTTC,CATSDFGTSSEQFF,TRBD2,TRBV24-1,few,TRBJ2-1
TGCGCCAGCAGCTTTCGGACAGGGAGGGATAACTATGGCTACACCTTC,CASSFRTGRDNYGYTF,TRBD1,TRBV5-1,-,TRBJ1-2
TGCGCCAGCAGCTTGCGGATAAATTACAATGAGCAGTTCTTC,CASSLRINYNEQFF,-,TRBV5-1,-,TRBJ2-1